This T cell receptor (beta chain) was obtained from a study of vaccination effects on CD4 cells after COVID-19. Unmatched junction bases numbered 18, after V lost 7 bases and J lost 4 bases. The germline CDR1 and CDR2 sequences are SNHLY and FYNNEI. This CDR3 contains 17 residues. Viral peptide pools were used in the ViraFEST assay to expand antigen-specific CD4+ T cells, and sequencing came afterward. The culture ran for roughly ten days before CD4+ T cells were isolated. All vaccine recipients tested negative for nucleocapsid antibodies and had never contracted SARS-CoV-2 infection. The authors replaced half the medium with IL-2 medium on days 3 and 7. Some clones are missing from TCRdb's copy, which holds only in-frame ones; the method was immunoSEQ multiplex PCR. The repertoire has more than 20,000 clones, about 72% of them found once; the top ten carry about 12%. As regards this clone: The antigen is undetermined.

The sequence derives from a human donor who received a COVID-19 vaccine. This material consisted of CD4+ T cells from PBMCs cultured with HCoV-OC43 spike peptides, taken before COVID-19 vaccination. Subset described: HCoV-OC43 spike overlapping peptide pool stimulation. The chain has TRBV2 and TRBJ2-5, with TRBD2 identical over 7 bases. The CDR3 sequence: CASNQGRGGGNGETQYF. The CDR3 DNA sequence: TGTGCCAGCAACCAAGGGCGAGGCGGGGGAAATGGAGAGACCCAGTACTTC.